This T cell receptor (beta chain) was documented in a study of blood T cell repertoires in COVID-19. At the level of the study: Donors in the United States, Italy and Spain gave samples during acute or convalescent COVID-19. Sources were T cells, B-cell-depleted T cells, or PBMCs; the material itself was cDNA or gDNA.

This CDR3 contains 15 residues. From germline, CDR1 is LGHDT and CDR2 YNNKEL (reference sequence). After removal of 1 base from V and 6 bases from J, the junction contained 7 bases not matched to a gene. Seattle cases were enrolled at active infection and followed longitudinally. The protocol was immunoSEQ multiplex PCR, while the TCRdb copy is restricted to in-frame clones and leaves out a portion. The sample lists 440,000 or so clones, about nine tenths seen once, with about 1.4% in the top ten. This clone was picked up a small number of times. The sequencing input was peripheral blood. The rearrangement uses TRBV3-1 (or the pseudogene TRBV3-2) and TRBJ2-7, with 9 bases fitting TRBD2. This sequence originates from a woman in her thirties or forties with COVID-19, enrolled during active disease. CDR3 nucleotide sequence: TGTGCCAGCAGCCAAGCCGCGGGGGGGCCGGGCGAGCAGTACTTC. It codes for CASSQAAGGPGEQYF.